The rows below give T cell receptor beta chains drawn from one sample of a study of breast tumors, draining lymph nodes, adjacent tissues. Each CDR3 protein gets one entry after TCRdb re-called the multiplex PCR reads with MiXCR. The sample has tens of thousands of distinct CDR3 sequences; about 23% are singletons. The source material was breast tumor tissue. Source of these receptors: a female donor with breast cancer. Some clones in this sample may be carry-over from other donors' samples. Each CDR3 is given with its conserved first and last residue. A D gene is named only where the DNA matches it firmly. Where a row states a size, it is once, few, many or the class of an expanded clone; other rows omit it.

many | NA | TRBJ2-1 | TRBV7-8 | TGTGCCAGCGGATCGGACCGACGAAATGAGCAGTTCTTC | CASGSDRRNEQFF
NA | TRBD2 | TRBJ2-5 | TRBV7-9 | TGTGCCAGCAGCTTAAGCTCGCTAGCGGGGCAAGAGACCCAGTACTTC | CASSLSSLAGQETQYF
NA | NA | TRBJ1-2 | TRBV28 | TGTGCCGGGCGCGGGGGGGTTACTAGTTTTGGCTACACCTTC | CAGRGGVTSFGYTF
many | NA | TRBJ2-7 | TRBV6-1 | TGTGCCAGCGGACATCCACCTTCCTACGAGCAGTACTTC | CASGHPPSYEQYF
many | TRBD2 | TRBJ2-1 | TRBV20-1 | TGCAGTGCTAGAGGACTAGCGGGAGCCTACAATGAGCAGTTCTTC | CSARGLAGAYNEQFF
many | TRBD1 | TRBJ2-3 | TRBV5-1 | TGCGCCAGCAGCTTGGCCGGGACAGCCACAGATACGCAGTATTTT | CASSLAGTATDTQYF
many | TRBD1 | TRBJ1-3 | TRBV28 | TGTGCCAGCAGTCAAGTGCCGGGACAGGGGGATGGAAACACCATATATTTT | CASSQVPGQGDGNTIYF
many | NA | TRBJ2-3 | TRBV7-3 | TGTGCCAGCAGCAGCCGGGGGACAGATACGCAGTATTTT | CASSSRGTDTQYF
many | TRBD1 | TRBJ1-4 | TRBV20-1 | TGCAGTGCTAGACGACAGGGGCGTTCTGCAACTAATGAAAAACTGTTTTTT | CSARRQGRSATNEKLFF
many | NA | TRBJ1-5 | TRBV10-3 | TGTGCCATCAGACAGGCTGGCGATCAGCCCCAGCATTTT | CAIRQAGDQPQHF
many | TRBD2 | TRBJ2-1 | TRBV15 | TGTGCCACCAAAATGCCGGGACTAGCGGGAGGAGAGCAGTTCTTC | CATKMPGLAGGEQFF
many | NA | TRBJ2-2 | TRBV20-1 | TGCAGTGGCGCGCGAACACTGAACACCGGGGAGCTGTTTTTT | CSGARTLNTGELFF
many | NA | TRBJ2-1 | TRBV10-3 | TGTGCCATCATGCCCACAGGGAGCAATGAGCAGTTCTTC | CAIMPTGSNEQFF
NA | NA | TRBJ2-1 | TRBV18 | TGTGCCAGCTTCCATAATGAGCAGTTCTTC | CASFHNEQFF
NA | NA | TRBJ2-1 | TRBV14 | TGTGCCAGCAGCCAAGTCGGGTACGGGATTTATGACAATGAGCAGTTCTTC | CASSQVGYGIYDNEQFF
many | NA | TRBJ2-7 | TRBV10-2 | TGCGCCAGCAGTGAGGAAGCCGGTCAGGTTAACGAGCAGTACTTC | CASSEEAGQVNEQYF
NA | TRBD2 | TRBJ2-7 | TRBV4-1 | TGCGCCAGCAGCCAGTCGACTAGCGGGGGGACCTACGAGCAGTACTTC | CASSQSTSGGTYEQYF
NA | TRBD2 | TRBJ2-3 | TRBV5-4 | TGTGCCAGCAGCGACGATAGCGGGGTCACAGATACGCAGTATTTT | CASSDDSGVTDTQYF
NA | NA | TRBJ2-3 | TRBV13 | TGTGCCAGCCGGACGGGGAGCGTCTACACAGATACGCAGTATTTT | CASRTGSVYTDTQYF
many | TRBD2 | TRBJ2-2 | TRBV4-2 | TGTGCCAGCAGCCACGATACGGGACTAGCGGCGAACACCGGGGAGCTGTTTTTT | CASSHDTGLAANTGELFF
many | TRBD1 | TRBJ1-2 | TRBV19 | TGTGCCAGTAGGACCAACAGGGGGCCTAACTATGGCTACACCTTC | CASRTNRGPNYGYTF
many | NA | TRBJ2-7 | TRBV27 | TGTGCCAGCAGTCCCCGCACTTACTCCTACGAGCAGTACTTC | CASSPRTYSYEQYF
once | TRBD2 | TRBJ2-1 | TRBV4-1 | TGCGCCAGCAGCCAAGACTTTCCTAGCGGGGTTTCCTACAATGAGCAGTTCTTC | CASSQDFPSGVSYNEQFF
many | TRBD1 | TRBJ2-5 | TRBV7-9 | TGTGCCAGCAGCTCCCGACAGGGGGGCGAGACCCAGTACTTC | CASSSRQGGETQYF
many | NA | TRBJ1-3 | TRBV7-9 | TGTGCCAGCAGCTTGGGGCCTGGAAACACCATATATTTT | CASSLGPGNTIYF
NA | TRBD1 | TRBJ1-5 | TRBV28 | TGTGCCAGCAGAATGACAGGGCCCAGAGGATATCAGCCCCAGCATTTT | CASRMTGPRGYQPQHF
many | NA | TRBJ1-6 | TRBV28 | TGTGCCAGCAGACACATTACAGGGCCCAATTCACCCCTCCACTTT | CASRHITGPNSPLHF
few | TRBD1 | TRBJ1-4 | TRBV6-1 | TGTGCCAGCAGCTCCCCGGGGACAGGGGGTTTCCAACTGTTTTTT | CASSSPGTGGFQLFF
many | NA | TRBJ2-1 | TRBV12-3/TRBV12-4 | TGTGCCAGCAGCTGGGACGCACAATTATACAATGAGCAGTTCTTC | CASSWDAQLYNEQFF
many | TRBD1 | TRBJ2-7 | TRBV5-8 | TGTGCCAGCAGTCACACGACAGGGTACGAGCAGTACTTC | CASSHTTGYEQYF
many | TRBD1 | TRBJ1-2 | TRBV25-1 | TGTGCCAGCAGTGAGACAGGGGCGCATAGGTCCTATGGCTACACCTTC | CASSETGAHRSYGYTF
many | NA | TRBJ1-6 | TRBV6-6 | TGTGCCAGCAGTTACTCTCGGGGTTTTTCACCCCTCCACTTT | CASSYSRGFSPLHF
many | NA | TRBJ2-7 | TRBV6-1 | TGTGCCAGCAGTGTAGGGGTAGGTGAGCAGTACTTC | CASSVGVGEQYF
many | TRBD2 | TRBJ2-7 | TRBV27 | TGTGCCAGCAGTTCCCAGACTAGCGGGAGGTACGAGCAGTACTTC | CASSSQTSGRYEQYF
many | NA | TRBJ2-4 | TRBV19 | TGTGCCAGCCAAAGGGGATCAGGCAAAAACATTCAGTACTTC | CASQRGSGKNIQYF